A selection of T cell receptor beta chains follows, all from one sample in a study of blood T cell repertoires in COVID-19. The table came from immunoSEQ multiplex PCR; TCRdb's copy has only in-frame clones and leaves some out. The top ten hold less than 9% of the sample, which has tens of thousands of clones, 75% to 90% seen once. The source material was peripheral blood. All receptors derive from a man aged 55 to 70 with acute or convalescent COVID-19. Each CDR3 is given with its conserved first and last residue. D genes are given only for firm matches. The size of a clone is reported for some rows only, either as once, few or many, or as a class for expanded clones.

j_call v_call clone_size d_call cdr3_length cdr3_aa cdr3_nt
TRBJ2-5 TRBV5-1 - TRBD2 17 CASSLGQLAGPQETQYF TGCGCCAGCAGCTTGGGACAACTAGCGGGGCCACAAGAGACCCAGTACTTC
TRBJ1-1 TRBV5-1 - - 15 CASSLEGGTQTEAFF TGCGCCAGCAGCTTGGAGGGGGGGACGCAAACTGAAGCTTTCTTT
TRBJ2-7 TRBV18 - TRBD1 17 CASSPITPGQGSYEQYF TGTGCCAGCTCACCAATTACCCCGGGACAGGGGTCGTACGAGCAGTACTTC
TRBJ2-1 TRBV5-1 - TRBD2 16 CASSLGARGLADEQFF TGCGCCAGCAGCTTGGGGGCGCGGGGACTAGCTGATGAGCAGTTCTTC
TRBJ1-3 TRBV7-9 - TRBD1 15 CASSKDRASGNTIYF TGTGCCAGCAGCAAGGACAGGGCCTCTGGAAACACCATATATTTT
TRBJ2-7 TRBV27 - - 16 CASSLTIVVPAYEQYF TGTGCCAGCAGTTTAACGATCGTGGTGCCGGCCTACGAGCAGTACTTC
TRBJ1-5 TRBV27 once - 14 CASSPMVSNQPQHF TGTGCCAGCAGTCCTATGGTTAGCAATCAGCCCCAGCATTTT
TRBJ2-1 TRBV12-5 - - 15 CASGSGETSYNEQFF TGTGCTAGTGGTTCCGGGGAAACCTCCTACAATGAGCAGTTCTTC
TRBJ1-1 TRBV4-3 - - 13 CASSPIIGTEAFF TGCGCCAGCAGCCCTATAATCGGCACTGAAGCTTTCTTT
TRBJ2-2 TRBV7-9 once TRBD2 19 CASSGLGSSGRKNTGELFF TGTGCCAGCAGCGGCTTGGGGTCTAGCGGGAGGAAAAACACCGGGGAGCTGTTTTTT
TRBJ2-3 TRBV7-2 - TRBD2 15 CASSPRRGESDTQYF TGTGCCAGCAGCCCTAGGCGGGGGGAGTCCGATACGCAGTATTTT
TRBJ1-5 TRBV29-1 - - 13 CSVAGGPNQPQHF TGCAGCGTTGCCGGGGGTCCCAATCAGCCCCAGCATTTT
TRBJ1-1 TRBV19 - TRBD1 14 CASSRGQVATEAFF TGTGCCAGTAGTCGAGGACAGGTCGCGACTGAAGCTTTCTTT
TRBJ1-2 TRBV7-2 few - 15 CASSLVGERASGYTF TGTGCCAGCAGCTTAGTCGGGGAAAGGGCCTCGGGCTACACCTTC
TRBJ1-1 TRBV9 - - 14 CASSSQPRGTEAFF TGTGCCAGCAGCTCCCAGCCCAGGGGCACTGAAGCTTTCTTT
TRBJ2-5 TRBV5-5 - TRBD2 16 CASSLRAGKIQETQYF TGTGCCAGCAGCTTGCGAGCGGGAAAGATTCAAGAGACCCAGTACTTC
TRBJ2-7 TRBV15 - TRBD2 14 CATSARGDSYEQYF TGTGCCACCAGCGCGCGGGGGGACTCCTACGAGCAGTACTTC
TRBJ1-2 TRBV30 - TRBD1 17 CAWGGLGTGSGFGGYTF TGTGCCTGGGGGGGGCTCGGGACAGGGTCTGGTTTCGGTGGCTACACCTTC
TRBJ2-1 TRBV7-9 once TRBD2 18 CASSSGLAGGPTYNEQFF TGTGCCAGCAGCTCGGGACTAGCGGGAGGGCCCACCTACAATGAGCAGTTCTTC
TRBJ1-2 TRBV19 - - 13 CASSMAANYGYTF TGTGCCAGTAGTATGGCAGCTAACTATGGCTACACCTTC
TRBJ2-5 TRBV30 - - 11 CAWGGLGTQYF TGTGCCTGGGGGGGCCTCGGAACCCAGTACTTC
TRBJ1-1 TRBV9 - - 13 CASSPSAGTEAFF TGTGCCAGCAGCCCCAGTGCGGGCACTGAAGCTTTCTTT
TRBJ1-5 TRBV2 - - 13 CASSGQAYQPQHF TGTGCCAGCAGTGGACAGGCGTATCAGCCCCAGCATTTT
TRBJ1-2 TRBV2 - - 15 CASSVVRQGLSGYTF TGTGCCAGCAGTGTCGTTCGGCAGGGGTTGTCTGGCTACACCTTC
TRBJ1-2 TRBV18 - TRBD1 16 CASSGNPGQDSYGYTF TGTGCCAGCTCAGGGAACCCGGGACAGGACAGTTATGGCTACACCTTC
TRBJ2-3 TRBV7-9 once TRBD2 16 CASSSHRLAGGDTQYF TGTGCCAGCAGCTCCCATCGGCTAGCGGGGGGAGATACGCAGTATTTT
TRBJ2-1 TRBV27 - - 11 CASRQPNEQFF TGTGCCAGCCGACAGCCCAATGAGCAGTTCTTC
TRBJ1-2 TRBV5-1 - TRBD1 17 CASSLLPPGQGLYGYTF TGCGCCAGCAGCTTACTACCACCGGGACAGGGTCTCTATGGCTACACCTTC
TRBJ1-1 TRBV3-1/TRBV3-2 once TRBD1 14 CASRLRGLNTEAFF TGTGCCAGCAGACTGAGGGGGCTGAACACTGAAGCTTTCTTT
TRBJ1-2 TRBV5-1 - TRBD1 14 CASSLEAGGFGYTF TGCGCCAGCAGCTTGGAAGCAGGGGGCTTTGGCTACACCTTC
TRBJ1-6 TRBV7-9 - - 14 CASSSTGRDSPLHF TGTGCCAGCAGCTCCACAGGGAGGGATTCACCCCTCCACTTT
TRBJ2-2 TRBV5-1 - TRBD2 15 CASSLGLAGSGELFF TGCGCCAGCAGCTTGGGACTAGCGGGCTCCGGGGAGCTGTTTTTT
TRBJ2-3 TRBV5-1 - TRBD2 16 CASSFRSSGGTDTQYF TGCGCCAGCAGCTTCCGGTCTAGCGGGGGCACAGATACGCAGTATTTT
TRBJ1-1 TRBV6-5 few - 15 CASSFGGQLNTEAFF TGTGCCAGCAGTTTTGGGGGACAACTGAACACTGAAGCTTTCTTT
TRBJ2-2 TRBV11-2 - - 15 CASSPDRWNTGELFF TGTGCCAGCAGCCCAGACAGGTGGAACACCGGGGAGCTGTTTTTT
TRBJ1-5 TRBV11-1 - TRBD1 15 CASSLGQADNQPQHF TGTGCCAGCAGCCTGGGACAGGCCGACAATCAGCCCCAGCATTTT
TRBJ1-1 TRBV3-1/TRBV3-2 - TRBD1 14 CASSPNRGRGEAFF TGTGCCAGCAGCCCGAACAGGGGGCGCGGTGAAGCTTTCTTT
TRBJ1-4 TRBV30 - - 13 CAWSGRFREKLFF TGTGCCTGGAGCGGCAGGTTCAGAGAAAAACTGTTTTTT
TRBJ2-5 TRBV6-5 - - 13 CASQRGRQETQYF TGTGCCAGCCAAAGGGGCCGCCAAGAGACCCAGTACTTC
TRBJ1-2 TRBV27 large TRBD1 14 CASRTQGANYGYTF TGTGCCAGCAGGACACAGGGGGCGAACTATGGCTACACCTTC
TRBJ1-2 TRBV3-1/TRBV3-2 - TRBD1 13 CASSDRQGDGYTF TGTGCCAGCAGCGACCGACAGGGAGATGGCTACACCTTC
TRBJ1-1 TRBV7-2 - - 15 CASSLASGVQTEAFF TGTGCCAGCAGCTTAGCCTCAGGGGTTCAGACTGAAGCTTTCTTT
TRBJ1-2 TRBV5-5 - - 17 CASSRGARTVSNYGYTF TGTGCCAGCAGCCGGGGGGCCCGGACAGTGTCTAACTATGGCTACACCTTC
TRBJ1-3 TRBV9 once TRBD1 15 CASSPPDRSGNTIYF TGTGCCAGCAGCCCACCGGACAGGTCCGGAAACACCATATATTTT
TRBJ1-1 TRBV5-1 few - 14 CASKAGAANTEAFF TGCGCCAGCAAGGCGGGGGCGGCGAACACTGAAGCTTTCTTT
TRBJ1-1 TRBV18 - - 15 CASSPGEEGNTEAFF TGTGCCAGCTCACCCGGGGAAGAAGGGAACACTGAAGCTTTCTTT
TRBJ1-1 TRBV5-1 - - 15 CASSLRTERRSEAFF TGCGCCAGCAGCCTTCGGACAGAAAGAAGATCTGAAGCTTTCTTT
TRBJ1-3 TRBV6-2/TRBV6-3 - - 15 CASSYDSVSGNTIYF TGTGCCAGCAGTTACGATTCGGTGTCTGGAAACACCATATATTTT